A single sample is the source of the 19 T cell receptor beta chains below, sequenced in a study of blood T cells in healthy people across ages. Next came a second PCR, run for about 6 to 12 cycles, which used a sample-barcoded 5' primer along with a J-beta primer mix. From the 5' RACE reads, TCRdb called clonotypes with MiXCR, one entry per CDR3 protein. This sample has nearly 800,000 distinct CDR3 sequences, with about 61% found just once. The sample consisted of blood. These receptors all come from a middle-aged man in good health.

The chain couples TRBV29-1 to TRBJ2-6; no clear D. Germline lookup yields CDR1 SQVTM and CDR2 ANQGSEA. V shed 7 bases and J shed 4 bases, with 11 bases lying between them. The CDR3 is 13 amino acids. The CDR3 sequence is CSDRTLGANVLTF. Written as DNA, the CDR3 is TGCAGCGATCGAACATTAGGGGCCAACGTCCTGACTTTC.

This chain uses TRBV14 with TRBJ1-5, with D tentatively TRBD1 (6 bases). Germline assignment: CDR1 SGHDN and CDR2 FVKESK. Deletions cut 5 bases from V and 3 bases from J, with 20 bases between. CDR3 length: 17 amino acids. CDR3: CASSERGAQGINQPQHF. The CDR3 DNA reads TGTGCCAGCAGCGAAAGGGGGGCGCAGGGGATCAATCAGCCCCAGCATTTT.

The chain has TRBV28 and TRBJ2-3; possible D gene TRBD2, 5 bases. V gave up 11 bases and J gave up 14 bases, with 26 bases separating them. In germline, CDR1 is MDHEN, CDR2 SYDVKM. CDR3 length: 13 residues. The CDR3 DNA reads TGTGCCGCTAGCCAAGACTCTAAAGAAACCTGGTATTTT. Amino acid sequence: CAASQDSKETWYF.

The chain has TRBV4-1 and TRBJ2-5, with 14 positions matching TRBD2. V was pared by 2 bases and J by 3 bases, with 11 bases of the junction left unmatched. CDR3 length equals 19 residues. CDR1 MGHRA and CDR2 YSYEKL come from the germline V gene. The CDR3: CASSQSDFLGLAGEETQYF. The CDR3 DNA sequence: TGCGCCAGCAGCCAATCGGATTTCCTGGGACTAGCGGGGGAAGAGACCCAGTACTTC.

This clonotype was observed a few times. J is TRBJ2-7 and V is TRBV12-3 or TRBV12-4, with 11 bases identical to TRBD1. CDR3 size: 14 residues. After removal of 5 bases from V and 2 bases from J, the junction contained 2 bases not matched to a gene. The CDR3 DNA reads as TGTGCCAGCAGTGGGGACAGGGGGACCTACGAGCAGTACTTC. It specifies CASSGDRGTYEQYF.

The rearrangement joins TRBV7-3 to TRBJ2-3; 11 bases are shared with TRBD1. Germline CDR1 and CDR2: SGHTA and FQGTGA. Trimming took 2 bases from V and 5 from J; bases not matched to a gene: 6. This CDR3 has 16 residues. For the CDR3, the DNA is TGTGCCAGCAGCTTAGCCAGGACAGGGGGCATAGATACGCAGTATTTT. This encodes CASSLARTGGIDTQYF.

The chain's CDR3 is CAISLEGYEQYF. As DNA, the CDR3 is TGTGCCATCAGTCTTGAGGGGTACGAGCAGTACTTC. This chain uses TRBV10-3 with TRBJ2-7, with D perhaps TRBD1 or TRBD2 (5 bases each). Germline CDR1 is ENHRY and CDR2 is SYGVKD. Trimming pared 5 bases from V and 4 bases from J, leaving 9 bases between. The CDR3 spans 12 residues.

V gene TRBV20-1 combines with J gene TRBJ1-1; 9 bases line up with TRBD1. Germline V gene lookup returns CDR1 DFQATT and CDR2 SNEGSKA (reference sequence). The J segment lost 5 bases and the V segment lost 4 bases, leaving 5 bases of the junction unmatched. The CDR3 runs to 13 residues. CDR3 nucleotides: TGCAGTGCTAAGTGGGACAGGGATACTGAAGCTTTCTTT. Encoded protein: CSAKWDRDTEAFF.

The chain couples TRBV6-6 to TRBJ1-2, with a tentative D call TRBD1 (5 bases). The germline gives CDR1 MNHNY, CDR2 SVGAGI (reference sequence). Trimming pared 2 bases from V and 0 bases from J, leaving 13 bases between. The CDR3 runs 16 residues. CDR3 DNA: TGTGCCAGCAGTTACAGGAGGGACGGAGCTAACTATGGCTACACCTTC. This sequence encodes CASSYRRDGANYGYTF.

This chain links TRBV12-3 or TRBV12-4 with TRBJ2-4; 11 bases line up with TRBD2. The DNA end favors TRBJ2-7, so the J call may be wrong. This CDR3 spans 15 amino acids. CDR3 sequence: CASSLTLAGGHEQYF. The CDR3 DNA is TGTGCCAGCAGTTTAACGCTAGCGGGAGGACACGAGCAGTACTTC.

The J gene is TRBJ2-2, the V gene TRBV7-9; D call uncertain. This CDR3 comprises 11 residues. The V gene's germline CDR1 is SEHNR and CDR2 FQNEAQ (reference sequence). Trimming took off 6 bases at V and 9 bases at J, with 8 bases between the two ends. CDR3 sequence reads: CASRGRRELFF. The CDR3 bases are TGTGCCAGCAGGGGAAGGAGGGAGCTGTTTTTT. Full variable domain (outside the CDR3, taken from reference TRBV7-9 and TRBJ2-2): DTGVSQNPRHKITKRGQNVTFRCDPISEHNRLYWYRQTLGQGPEFLTYFQNEAQLEKSRLLSDRFSAERPKGSFSTLEIQRTEQGDSAMYLCASRGRRELFFGEGSRLTVL.

The chain employs TRBV3-1 and TRBJ2-6, with D hard to call. The CDR3 is made up of 18 amino acids. Per the germline V gene, CDR1 is LGHDT and CDR2 is YNNKEL (reference sequence). V was pared by 2 bases and J by 2 bases, with 16 bases between. The CDR3 DNA is TGTGCCAGCAGCCAAATGCCCCCCGCCCCCACTGGGGCCAACGTCCTGACTTTC. It encodes CASSQMPPAPTGANVLTF.

J is TRBJ2-1 and V is TRBV7-2, with 8 bases identical to TRBD2. The CDR3 runs 17 residues. Germline V gene sequence: CDR1 SGHTA, CDR2 FQGNSA. V lost 4 bases, J lost 6 bases, and 14 bases stayed unmatched. The CDR3: CASSSTLAGLNGNEQFF. CDR3 DNA sequence: TGTGCCAGCAGCTCGACCTTAGCGGGATTGAATGGCAATGAGCAGTTCTTC.

The chain recombines TRBV12-3 or TRBV12-4 with TRBJ2-7, with D perhaps TRBD1 (6 bases). Trimming cost V 5 bases and J 4 bases, with 21 bases left between them. CDR3 length equals 16 residues. CDR3 sequence: CASSLSHRQEGYEQYF. CDR3 DNA: TGTGCCAGCAGTCTTTCGCATAGACAGGAAGGATACGAGCAGTACTTC.

V gene TRBV29-1 combines with J gene TRBJ2-1, with 9 bases identical to TRBD1. The CDR3 consists of 13 residues. Trimming took 4 bases from V and 15 from J; bases not matched to a gene: 13. Germline V gene sequence: CDR1 SQVTM, CDR2 ANQGSEA. The CDR3 nucleotides are TGCAGCGTTGCGGAGACAGGGGGGTCCTGGGCGTTCTTC. It encodes CSVAETGGSWAFF.

The chain recombines TRBV29-1 with TRBJ2-5; 11 bases map to TRBD1. Germline values: CDR1 SQVTM, CDR2 ANQGSEA. Germline trimming cut 5 bases from V and 4 bases from J; bases unmatched to any gene: 15. CDR3 length equals 17 residues. The DNA of the CDR3 is TGCAGCGTTTGGGGGGACGGGACAGGGGGTTTGCGAGAGACCCAGTACTTC. This encodes CSVWGDGTGGLRETQYF. The whole variable domain, filled in from reference TRBV29-1 and TRBJ2-5, reads SAVISQKPSRDICQRGTSLTIQCQVDSQVTMMFWYRQQPGQSLTLIATANQGSEATYESGFVIDKFPISRPNLTFSTLTVSNMSPEDSSIYLCSVWGDGTGGLRETQYFGPGTRLLVL.

This clonotype has a handful of counts. The chain carries TRBV20-1 and TRBJ1-2; a possible D gene is TRBD1 (5 bases). The CDR3 contains 13 residues. V gave up 5 bases and J gave up 2 bases, with 12 bases separating them. Germline assignment: CDR1 DFQATT and CDR2 SNEGSKA (reference sequence). CDR3 bases: TGCAGTGCTGATGACAGAGGCAACTATGGCTACACCTTC. Amino acids: CSADDRGNYGYTF.

The rearrangement joins TRBV29-1 to TRBJ2-1, with D tentatively TRBD1 or TRBD2 (5 bases each). The CDR3 sequence is 15 residues long. CDR1 is SQVTM, CDR2 ANQGSEA, per germline. Trimming shortened V by 7 bases and J by 8 bases, and 24 bases separated the two germline ends. CDR3 sequence reads: CSAADMRVRDDEQFF. CDR3 bases: TGCAGCGCTGCGGATATGCGGGTCAGGGATGATGAGCAGTTCTTC.

This chain links TRBV12-3 or TRBV12-4 with TRBJ1-5; the D is unclear. The V and J ends lost 5 bases and 1 base respectively, with 9 bases between them. The CDR3 spans 14 residues. CDR3 sequence (DNA): TGTGCCAGCAGTGTAAGGCGCAGCAATCAGCCCCAGCATTTT. Translation: CASSVRRSNQPQHF.